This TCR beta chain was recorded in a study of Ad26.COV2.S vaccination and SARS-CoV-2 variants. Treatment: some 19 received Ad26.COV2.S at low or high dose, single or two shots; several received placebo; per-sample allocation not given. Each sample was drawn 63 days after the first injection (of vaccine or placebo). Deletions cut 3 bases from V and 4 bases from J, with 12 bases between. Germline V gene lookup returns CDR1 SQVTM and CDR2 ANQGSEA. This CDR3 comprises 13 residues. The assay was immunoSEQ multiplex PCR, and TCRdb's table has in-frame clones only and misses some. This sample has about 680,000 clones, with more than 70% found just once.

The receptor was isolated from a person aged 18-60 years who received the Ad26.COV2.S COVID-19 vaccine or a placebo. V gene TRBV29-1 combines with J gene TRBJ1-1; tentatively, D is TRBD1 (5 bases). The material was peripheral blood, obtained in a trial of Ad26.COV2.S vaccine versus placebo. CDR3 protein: CSVEGGVVTEAFF. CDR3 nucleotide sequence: TGCAGCGTTGAGGGGGGGGTCGTCACTGAAGCTTTCTTT.